The clone carrying this T cell receptor beta chain came up a few times. Its antigen is not identified. The data derive from a study of identical twins' blood T cells. Findings and caveats of the study: Twins shared more top CDR3 clonotypes than unrelated donors did.

Germline V gene lookup returns CDR1 SGHRS and CDR2 YFSETQ. Trimming took 0 bases from V and 4 from J, leaving 8 bases between them. The CDR3 totals 14 residues. TCRdb redid the calling of the 5' RACE reads with MiXCR, one entry per CDR3 protein. This repertoire shows roughly 340,000 distinct CDR3 sequences, about 28% found once; its top ten account for approximately 6.6%. Sequencing input: PBMCs. The sequence was collected from a woman aged 18 to 50 in good health. This sequence joins TRBV5-1 and TRBJ2-1; the D is unclear. DNA of the CDR3: TGCGCCAGCAGCTTGGGCTGGCAGTACAATGAGCAGTTCTTC. The encoded protein is CASSLGWQYNEQFF.